Listed below are T cell receptor beta chains from one sample, sequenced in a study of shared clonotypes between healthy human individuals. TCRdb keeps only in-frame clones here, not all; method: immunoSEQ multiplex PCR. In the table there are 550,000 to 750,000 clones, about 91% of which are singletons. The sequenced material came from naive CD8+ T cells sorted from blood. These receptors all come from a man in his thirties or forties in good health. The conserved cysteine and the conserved F or W are not part of the CDR3 here. The order of the fields is V gene, CDR3 protein.

V: TRBV30; CDR3: AWSVGTSTEAF
V: TRBV6-5; CDR3: ATGGDSDTEAF
V: TRBV11-2; CDR3: ASSRDSNTDTQY
V: TRBV6-5; CDR3: ASHKSSYNEQF
V: TRBV15; CDR3: ATSPRDYNEQF
V: TRBV6-4; CDR3: ASSPGQGATETQY
V: TRBV27; CDR3: ASSPLGGVRADTQY
V: TRBV25-1; CDR3: ASSVMGYEQY
V: TRBV6-1; CDR3: ASSWEGDGDEQY
V: TRBV28; CDR3: ASSLTGAVQPQH
V: TRBV11-2; CDR3: ASSLASGTYEQY
V: TRBV28; CDR3: ASSPSRDSNQPQH
V: TRBV7-9; CDR3: ASSFPETGRTQY
V: TRBV14; CDR3: ASSQDNQPQH
V: TRBV5-1; CDR3: ASSLGTAVREAF
V: TRBV7-9; CDR3: ASSFGPIWSEKLF
V: TRBV6-5; CDR3: ASSYGRVRAYEQY
V: TRBV5-4; CDR3: ASSLEVSGYEQY
V: TRBV7-9; CDR3: ASSAPRAGTEAF
V: TRBV7-9; CDR3: ASRPFGGYEQY
V: TRBV2; CDR3: ASSETTLSTDTQY
V: TRBV7-9; CDR3: ASSSAGQGATNEKLF
V: TRBV7-2; CDR3: ASETTEGQGYEQY
V: TRBV11-2; CDR3: ASSLGANVLT
V: TRBV16; CDR3: ASSPTGTEAF
V: TRBV27; CDR3: ASSLSGEGVYEQY
V: TRBV28; CDR3: ASSLGGQETQY
V: TRBV18; CDR3: ASSPNVYEQY
V: TRBV19; CDR3: ASSGTEYGYT
V: TRBV2; CDR3: ASSRGLAPSYNEQF
V: TRBV10-3; CDR3: AISDPGGGSEQY
V: TRBV7-2; CDR3: ASSNVNTEAF
V: TRBV2; CDR3: ASSEYRGRIDHNEQF
V: TRBV10-1; CDR3: ASVTWGQAYEQY
V: TRBV18; CDR3: ASSDPGAGKNNEQF
V: TRBV28; CDR3: ASSPRERTQY
V: TRBV4-3; CDR3: ASSQDPQVTYEQY
V: TRBV27; CDR3: ASSLGPPNPKETQY
V: TRBV27; CDR3: ASYRAGGNTEAF
V: TRBV14; CDR3: ASSRREDRYEQY
V: TRBV2; CDR3: ASTERPGTDTQY
V: TRBV9; CDR3: ASSPTLAGNTGELF
V: TRBV7-3; CDR3: ASLPGGIKGDEQY
V: TRBV7-9; CDR3: ASSSAMGTSYNEQF
V: TRBV7-9; CDR3: ASSPPGQGREEKLF
V: TRBV27; CDR3: ASRIVGGPSPLH
V: TRBV5-5; CDR3: ASSPRGVGNQPQH
V: TRBV9; CDR3: ASGPGQMNYEQY
V: TRBV21-1; CDR3: ASSNNHRFERERSSEQY